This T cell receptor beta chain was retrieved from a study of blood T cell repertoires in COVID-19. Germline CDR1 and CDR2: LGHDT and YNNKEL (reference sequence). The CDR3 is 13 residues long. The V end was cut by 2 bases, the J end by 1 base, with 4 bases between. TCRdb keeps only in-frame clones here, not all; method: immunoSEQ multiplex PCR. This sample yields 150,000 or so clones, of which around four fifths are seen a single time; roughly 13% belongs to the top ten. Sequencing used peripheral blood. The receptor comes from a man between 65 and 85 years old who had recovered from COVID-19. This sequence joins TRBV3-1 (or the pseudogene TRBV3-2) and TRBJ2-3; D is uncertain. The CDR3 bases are TGTGCCAGCAGCCAAACAGGCACAGATACGCAGTATTTT. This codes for CASSQTGTDTQYF.